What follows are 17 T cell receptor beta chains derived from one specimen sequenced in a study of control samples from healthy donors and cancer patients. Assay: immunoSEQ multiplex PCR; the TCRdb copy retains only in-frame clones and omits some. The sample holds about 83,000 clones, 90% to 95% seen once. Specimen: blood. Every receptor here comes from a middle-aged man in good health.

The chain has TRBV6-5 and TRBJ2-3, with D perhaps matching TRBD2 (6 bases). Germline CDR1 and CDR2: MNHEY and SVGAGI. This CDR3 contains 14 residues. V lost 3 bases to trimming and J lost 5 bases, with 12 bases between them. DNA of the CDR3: TGTGCCAGCAGTTATGGGGGGTCGAGAGATACGCAGTATTTT. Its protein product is CASSYGGSRDTQYF.

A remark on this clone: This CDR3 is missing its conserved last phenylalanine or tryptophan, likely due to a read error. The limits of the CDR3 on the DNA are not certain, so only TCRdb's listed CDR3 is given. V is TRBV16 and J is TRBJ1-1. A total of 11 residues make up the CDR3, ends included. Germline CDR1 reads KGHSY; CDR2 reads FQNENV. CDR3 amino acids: CASSQRRKGGG.

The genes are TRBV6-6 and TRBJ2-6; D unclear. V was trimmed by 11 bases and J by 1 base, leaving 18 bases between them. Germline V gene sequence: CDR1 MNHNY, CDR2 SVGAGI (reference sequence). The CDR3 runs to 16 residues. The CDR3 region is CAGSGPKVSGANVLTF. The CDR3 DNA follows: TGTGCCGGGTCCGGGCCCAAGGTGTCTGGGGCCAACGTCCTGACTTTC.

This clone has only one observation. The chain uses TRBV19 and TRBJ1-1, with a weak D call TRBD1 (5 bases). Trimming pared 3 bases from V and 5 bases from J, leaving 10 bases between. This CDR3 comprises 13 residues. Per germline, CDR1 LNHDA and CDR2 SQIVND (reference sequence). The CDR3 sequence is CASSMMAGTEAFF. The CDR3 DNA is TGTGCCAGTAGTATGATGGCAGGGACTGAAGCTTTCTTT.

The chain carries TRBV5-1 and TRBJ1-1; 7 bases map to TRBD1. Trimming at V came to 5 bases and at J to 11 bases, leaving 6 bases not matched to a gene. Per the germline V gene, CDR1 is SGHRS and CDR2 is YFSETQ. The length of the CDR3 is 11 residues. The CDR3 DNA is TGCGCCAGCAGTTTGACAGGGAGGGCTTTCTTT. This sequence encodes CASSLTGRAFF.

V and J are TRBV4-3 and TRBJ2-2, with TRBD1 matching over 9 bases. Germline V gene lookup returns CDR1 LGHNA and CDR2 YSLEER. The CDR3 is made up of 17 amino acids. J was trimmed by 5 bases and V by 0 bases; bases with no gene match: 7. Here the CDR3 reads CASSQDGQGRRTGELFF. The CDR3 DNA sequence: TGCGCCAGCAGCCAAGATGGACAGGGGAGACGGACCGGGGAGCTGTTTTTT.

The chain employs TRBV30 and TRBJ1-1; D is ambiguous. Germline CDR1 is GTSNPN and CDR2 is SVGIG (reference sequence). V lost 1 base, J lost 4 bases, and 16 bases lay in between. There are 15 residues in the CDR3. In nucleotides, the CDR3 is TGTGCCTGGAGTGCTCCCCCTGGGAAGAGCACTGAAGCTTTCTTT. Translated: CAWSAPPGKSTEAFF.

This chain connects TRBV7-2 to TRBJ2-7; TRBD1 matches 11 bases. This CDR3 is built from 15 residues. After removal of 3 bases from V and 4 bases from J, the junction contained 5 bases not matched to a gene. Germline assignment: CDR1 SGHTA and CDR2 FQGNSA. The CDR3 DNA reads TGTGCCAGCAGCTTCTTGGGACAGGGGGGGTACGAGCAGTACTTC. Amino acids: CASSFLGQGGYEQYF.

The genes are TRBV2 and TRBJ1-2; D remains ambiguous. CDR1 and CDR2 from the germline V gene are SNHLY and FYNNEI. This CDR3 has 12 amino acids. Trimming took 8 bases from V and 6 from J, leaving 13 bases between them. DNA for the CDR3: TGTGCCAGCGGAGTCGTGCTGAATGGCTACACCTTC. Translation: CASGVVLNGYTF.

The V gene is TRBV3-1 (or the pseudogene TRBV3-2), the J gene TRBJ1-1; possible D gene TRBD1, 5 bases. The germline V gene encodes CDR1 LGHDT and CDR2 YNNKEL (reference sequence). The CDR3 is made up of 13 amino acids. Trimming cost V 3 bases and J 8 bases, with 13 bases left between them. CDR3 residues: CASSQGRQSEAFF. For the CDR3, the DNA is TGTGCCAGCAGCCAGGGACGACAGTCGGAAGCTTTCTTT.

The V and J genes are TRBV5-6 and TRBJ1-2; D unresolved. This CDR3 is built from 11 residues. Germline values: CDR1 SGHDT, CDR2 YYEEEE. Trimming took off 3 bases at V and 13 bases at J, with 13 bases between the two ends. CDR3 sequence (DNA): TGTGCCAGCAGCTGGACGGTTTGGACCACCTTC. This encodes CASSWTVWTTF.

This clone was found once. The CDR3, as DNA: TGCGCCAGCAGACAACTACCGGGACAGGGTAACACTGAAGCTTTCTTT. It specifies CASRQLPGQGNTEAFF. The chain joins TRBV5-1 to TRBJ1-1; 9 bases align to TRBD1. J gave up 2 bases and V 5 bases, and 10 bases lay outside the gene matches. Per the germline V gene, CDR1 is SGHRS and CDR2 is YFSETQ. The CDR3 contains 16 residues.

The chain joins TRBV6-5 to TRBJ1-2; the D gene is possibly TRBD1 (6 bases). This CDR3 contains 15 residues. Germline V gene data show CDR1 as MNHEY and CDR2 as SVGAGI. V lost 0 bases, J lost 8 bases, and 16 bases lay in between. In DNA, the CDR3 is TGTGCCAGCAGTTACTCGGGGGCGGAGACAGGCGGCTACACCTTC. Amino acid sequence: CASSYSGAETGGYTF.

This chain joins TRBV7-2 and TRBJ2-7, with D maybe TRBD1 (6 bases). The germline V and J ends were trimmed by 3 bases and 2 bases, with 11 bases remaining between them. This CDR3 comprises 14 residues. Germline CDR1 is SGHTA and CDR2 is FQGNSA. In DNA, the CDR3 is TGTGCCAGCAGCTTTAACCGGGACACCTACGAGCAGTACTTC. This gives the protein CASSFNRDTYEQYF.

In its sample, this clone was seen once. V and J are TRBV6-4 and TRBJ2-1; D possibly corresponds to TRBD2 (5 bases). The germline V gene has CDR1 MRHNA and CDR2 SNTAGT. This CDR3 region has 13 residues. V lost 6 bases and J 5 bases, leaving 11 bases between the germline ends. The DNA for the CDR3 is TGTGCCAGCAGCGAGGGTCGTAACAATGAGCAGTTCTTC. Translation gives CASSEGRNNEQFF.

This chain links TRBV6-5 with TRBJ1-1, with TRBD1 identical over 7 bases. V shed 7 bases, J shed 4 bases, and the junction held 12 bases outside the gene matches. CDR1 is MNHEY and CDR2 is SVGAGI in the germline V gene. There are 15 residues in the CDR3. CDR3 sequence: CASTRTRGRSTEAFF. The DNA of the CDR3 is TGTGCCAGCACCCGTACAAGGGGGCGAAGCACTGAAGCTTTCTTT.

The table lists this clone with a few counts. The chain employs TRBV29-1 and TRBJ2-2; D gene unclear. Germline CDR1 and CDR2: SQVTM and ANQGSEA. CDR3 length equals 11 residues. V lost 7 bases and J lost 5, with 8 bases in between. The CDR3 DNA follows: TGCAGCGCCATCGAAACCGGGGAGCTGTTTTTT. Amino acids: CSAIETGELFF.